The sequence of this T cell receptor beta chain was determined in a study of blood T cell repertoires in COVID-19. Repertoires were generated with immunoSEQ multiplex PCR, while TCRdb's copy carries only in-frame clones and drops some. The table records 95,000 to 150,000 clones, 75% to 90% of them present only once. In this sample, this clone turned up once. Germline V CDR1 and CDR2: KGHSH, LQKENI. V dropped 6 bases and J dropped 3; count of bases not matched to a gene: 6. This CDR3 has 15 amino acids. The chain has TRBV18 and TRBJ1-4; TRBD1 matches at 8 bases. The sequence derives from a man in his forties with acute or convalescent COVID-19. The source material was peripheral blood. CDR3 sequence (DNA): TGTGCCAGCTCCCCCGACAGGGGATCTAATGAAAAACTGTTTTTT. Protein sequence: CASSPDRGSNEKLFF.